This TCR beta chain was captured in a study of shared clonotypes between healthy human individuals. Trimming took 4 bases from V and 2 from J, leaving 17 bases between them. Germline V gene sequence: CDR1 SGHRS, CDR2 YFSETQ. CDR3 length equals 16 residues. Samples underwent the assay at deep level. Template amounts of roughly 280 ng DNA, approximately 30,000 T cell genomes, were employed in unsorted PBMC replicate PCRs. Scientists sequenced DNA from unsorted PBMC on ten immunoSEQ deep assay plates. Profiled with immunoSEQ multiplex PCR; TCRdb holds only in-frame clones, not every one. The sample records approximately 500,000 clones, 81% being singletons.

This receptor was taken from a woman aged 40-49 years in good health. Some clones in this sample may be carry-over from other donors' samples. The chain joins TRBV5-1 to TRBJ2-3, with D possibly TRBD2 on 5 matching bases. The sample was PBMCs. The DNA for the CDR3 is TGCGCCAGCAGCCAGGAGGTAGTTAGTATCACAGATACGCAGTATTTT. This sequence encodes CASSQEVVSITDTQYF. Full variable domain (outside the CDR3, taken from reference TRBV5-1 and TRBJ2-3): KAGVTQTPRYLIKTRGQQVTLSCSPISGHRSVSWYQQTPGQGLQFLFEYFSETQRNKGNFPGRFSGRQFSNSRSEMNVSTLELGDSALYLCASSQEVVSITDTQYFGPGTRLTVL.